This T cell receptor (beta chain) was documented in a study of OX40 agonist ivuxolimab in advanced cancers. Study-wide background: People who had prior anti-PD-1, anti-PD-L1 or anti-CTLA-4 therapy could take part, and 35% to 50% had some.

Exclusion of a patient followed from autoimmune disease history or systemic immunosuppression. Samples of blood were obtained at baseline, on cycle 4 day 1, and on cycle 7 day 1. In the case of this clone: The antigen remains unidentified.

Sequenced by immunoSEQ multiplex PCR; TCRdb stores in-frame clones only, minus some. This table has 60,000 to 90,000 clones, just over 85% appearing once. Germline CDR1 is LNHNV and CDR2 is YYDKDF (reference sequence). The CDR3 extends over 14 amino acids. Trimming cost V 8 bases and J 4 bases, with 17 bases left between them. Regarding the study as a whole: Both blood CD4+ and CD8+ T cells showed clonal growth by week 6 at 0.1 to 3.0 mg/kg.

The V gene is TRBV15, the J gene TRBJ1-1, with TRBD1 as a possible D gene (5 bases). Sample: CD4+ or CD8+ T cells sorted from blood, taken in a trial of the OX40 agonist ivuxolimab. The source is an adult with an advanced solid tumor such as melanoma, head and neck, liver or kidney cancer. The CDR3 protein is CATRELFGATEAFF. The DNA of the CDR3 is TGTGCCACCCGAGAGCTATTCGGGGCCACTGAAGCTTTCTTT.